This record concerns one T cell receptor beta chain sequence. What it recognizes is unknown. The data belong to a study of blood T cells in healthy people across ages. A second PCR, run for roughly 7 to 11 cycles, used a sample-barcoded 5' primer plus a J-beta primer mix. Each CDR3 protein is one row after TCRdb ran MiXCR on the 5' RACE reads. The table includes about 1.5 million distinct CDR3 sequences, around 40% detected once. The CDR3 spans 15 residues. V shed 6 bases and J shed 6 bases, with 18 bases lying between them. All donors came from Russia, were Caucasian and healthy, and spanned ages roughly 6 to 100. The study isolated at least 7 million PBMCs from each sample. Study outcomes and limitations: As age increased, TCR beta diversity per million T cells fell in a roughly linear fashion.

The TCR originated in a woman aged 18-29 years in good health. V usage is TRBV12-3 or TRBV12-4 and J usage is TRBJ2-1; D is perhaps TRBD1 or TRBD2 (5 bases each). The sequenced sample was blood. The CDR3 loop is CASRTGTGALNEQFF. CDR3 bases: TGTGCCAGCAGAACCGGGACGGGTGCTCTCAATGAGCAGTTCTTC.